These T cell receptor beta chains were read from a single sample in a study of spatial heterogeneity in lung cancer. TCRdb itself ran the 5' RACE reads through MiXCR, one entry per CDR3 protein. The sample holds roughly 70,000 distinct CDR3 sequences; over 7% are singletons and the top ten take 1.5% to 2%. Source: PBMCs, taken at follow-up. Every receptor here comes from a female donor with early-stage non-small cell lung cancer. The CDR3 runs from the conserved cysteine through the conserved F or W. The order of the fields is J gene, D gene, clone size, V gene, CDR3 DNA, CDR3 protein. D genes are given only for firm matches. For some rows the clone size is stated as once, few or many, or as a class when expanded; others skip it.

TRBJ2-1,TRBD2,.,TRBV7-9,TGTGCCAGCAGCCCTACTAGCGGGAGGTACAATGAGCAGTTCTTC,CASSPTSGRYNEQFF
TRBJ2-5,.,many,TRBV19,TGTGCCAGTAGCCCCCGTCCGGGGCTCCAAGAGACCCAGTACTTC,CASSPRPGLQETQYF
TRBJ2-2,.,many,TRBV6-1,TGTGCCCGGACCCCCGGGACACCGTACACCGGGGAGCTGTTTTTT,CARTPGTPYTGELFF
TRBJ2-7,TRBD1,.,TRBV7-6,TGTGCCAGCAGCTTTGACAGGGGCTACGAGCAGTACTTC,CASSFDRGYEQYF
TRBJ2-1,.,many,TRBV3-1,TGTGCCAGCAGCCAAGATACTGGGAGCTCCTACAATGAGCAGTTCTTC,CASSQDTGSSYNEQFF
TRBJ1-6,.,.,TRBV2,TGTGCCAGCAGTGTGGGATTGATTAATTCACCCCTCCACTTT,CASSVGLINSPLHF
TRBJ2-2,TRBD2,.,TRBV5-1,TGCGCCACCACCGAGAAGGCGGGAGTGACCGGGGAGCTGTTTTTT,CATTEKAGVTGELFF
TRBJ2-1,.,many,TRBV2,TGTGCCAGCAGTCTTAGGTATGAGCAGTTCTTC,CASSLRYEQFF
TRBJ1-5,.,few,TRBV19,TGTGCCAGTAGTTCCCTGTCGGGGAATCAGCCCCAGCATTTT,CASSSLSGNQPQHF
TRBJ1-5,.,many,TRBV11-2,TGTGCCAGCAGCTTAGAGGGGCGCCCCGATCAGCCCCAGCATTTT,CASSLEGRPDQPQHF
TRBJ1-1,.,many,TRBV7-3,TGTGCCAGCAGCGTGACACCGAACACTGAAGCTTTCTTT,CASSVTPNTEAFF
TRBJ2-1,TRBD2,many,TRBV12-3/TRBV12-4,TGTGCCAGCAAGTTTGCGGGAGGGTTTGGGAATGAGCAGTTCTTC,CASKFAGGFGNEQFF
TRBJ2-7,TRBD2,many,TRBV5-1,TGCGCCAGCAGCTTTGGGACTAGCGACTCCTACGAGCAGTACTTC,CASSFGTSDSYEQYF
TRBJ2-5,.,many,TRBV3-1,TGTGCCAGCAGCCAAGATGCAGGGACGGAGACCCAGTACTTC,CASSQDAGTETQYF
TRBJ2-3,TRBD2,many,TRBV30,TGTGCCTGGAGTCCCGGGCGGGGGAGCACAGATACGCAGTATTTT,CAWSPGRGSTDTQYF
TRBJ2-7,TRBD2,many,TRBV5-4,TGTGCCAGCAGCCCAGGACTAGCGGCCTACGAGCAGTACTTC,CASSPGLAAYEQYF
TRBJ2-2,.,many,TRBV20-1,TGCAGTGCTAGATCCGGGGCCACCGGGGAGCTGTTTTTT,CSARSGATGELFF
TRBJ2-1,TRBD2,.,TRBV7-6,TGTGCCAGCAGCACCAGACTAGCGGACAGAGAGCAGTTCTTC,CASSTRLADREQFF
TRBJ1-5,.,many,TRBV3-1,TGTGCCAGCAGCCAAGATCTTACCGGGGGTCAGCCCCAGCATTTT,CASSQDLTGGQPQHF
TRBJ1-4,.,many,TRBV10-3,TGTGCCATCAGTGAGACTATCGTGATTGATAATGAAAAACTGTTTTTT,CAISETIVIDNEKLFF
TRBJ1-1,.,many,TRBV27,TGTGCCAGCAGTTTAAGCGGGTACAGGCGTGAAGCTTTCTTT,CASSLSGYRREAFF
TRBJ2-2,.,.,TRBV7-6,TGTGCCAGCAGCTTAGGGGGGGGCCCGAACACCGGGGAGCTGTTTTTT,CASSLGGGPNTGELFF
TRBJ1-2,.,many,TRBV5-1,TGCGCCAGCAGCTTGGCAGGGGCGCGGGATGGCTACACCTTC,CASSLAGARDGYTF
TRBJ2-3,.,many,TRBV5-1,TGTGCCAGCAGCCTTGACACAGATACGCAGTATTTT,CASSLDTDTQYF
TRBJ2-7,TRBD2,many,TRBV7-3,TGTGCCAGCAGCCGTAGCGGGGCCTCCTACGAGCAGTACTTC,CASSRSGASYEQYF
TRBJ2-1,TRBD1,.,TRBV10-3,TGTGCCATCAGCCCTGGGACAGGAAAAAATGAGCAGTTCTTC,CAISPGTGKNEQFF
TRBJ2-2,TRBD1,few,TRBV28,TGTGCCAGCACTGAAATCGGGACAGGAGGGTTCGAGGAGCTGTTTTTT,CASTEIGTGGFEELFF
TRBJ2-5,.,.,TRBV11-3,TGTGCCAGCAGCTTAGGCCAGGGCGAAGGAGAGACCCAGTACTTC,CASSLGQGEGETQYF
TRBJ1-2,TRBD1,many,TRBV10-2,TGCGCCAGCAGTGACTACAGGGGGGGCTACACCTTC,CASSDYRGGYTF
TRBJ2-7,.,many,TRBV7-9,TGTGCCAGCAGCCCGGGGAGAGAGCGACAGTACTTC,CASSPGRERQYF